These 17 T cell receptor beta chains came from one sample sequenced in a study of shared clonotypes between healthy human individuals (TCRdb year 2020). The library was generated by the immunoSEQ multiplex PCR assay. Entries here come from immuneACCESS through TCRdb and include only in-frame sequences with V and J called. Some clones fail to appear in such tables; in the studies checked, an unresolved V gene covers under half of the shortfall, and the cause of the remainder is unknown. Recorded for this sample are about 490,000 clones; 81% of them occurred a single time. Roughly 13% of the sample rests with the top ten. Sequencing used PBMCs. The receptor source for this set is a woman aged 35 to 49 in good health. Some clones in this sample may be carry-over from other donors' samples.

The chain recombines TRBV5-1 with TRBJ1-3, with D perhaps matching TRBD1 (6 bases). The germline CDR1 and CDR2 sequences are SGHRS and YFSETQ. V was clipped by 4 bases and J by 0 bases, with 17 bases between them. The CDR3 totals 17 residues. The CDR3 protein is CASSIEPRDISGNTIYF. The CDR3, as DNA: TGCGCCAGCAGCATTGAACCCCGGGACATCTCTGGAAACACCATATATTTT.

Written as DNA, the CDR3 is TGTGCCAGCAGCTTTACGGGAACGGAGACCCAGTACTTC. This gives the protein CASSFTGTETQYF. The genes are TRBV7-3 and TRBJ2-5; weak D call: TRBD2 (5 bases). Germline-derived CDR1 and CDR2 are SGHTA and FQGTGA. The CDR3 has 13 amino acids. Trimming pared 3 bases from V and 5 bases from J, leaving 10 bases between.

Remarks on this clone: A read error is likely here: a far larger clone is one base away. Other DNA sequences within the sample encode an identical CDR3. V gene TRBV11-2 combines with J gene TRBJ2-2; D gene unclear. CDR1 SGHAT and CDR2 FQNNGV come from the germline V gene. The CDR3 totals 14 residues. DNA of the CDR3: TGCGCCAGCACCCCTGAGGCTCTCGCCGGGGAGCTGTTTTTT. Its protein product is CASTPEALAGELFF.

V gene TRBV7-7 combines with J gene TRBJ2-5; possibly TRBD1 for D (5 bases). CDR1 SSHAT and CDR2 FNYEAQ come from the germline V gene (reference sequence). Trimming pared 7 bases from V and 2 bases from J, leaving 14 bases between. This CDR3 spans 14 amino acids. CDR3 coding DNA: TGTGCCAGCACCTCTGGGGCTGCGCAAGAGACCCAGTACTTC. Translation: CASTSGAAQETQYF.

The chain joins TRBV29-1 to TRBJ1-2; D not certain. Germline assignment: CDR1 SQVTM and CDR2 ANQGSEA. Trimming took 3 bases from V and 1 from J, leaving 6 bases between them. The CDR3 is made up of 12 amino acids. The CDR3 spells CSVEGINYGYTF. Here the CDR3 DNA reads TGCAGCGTTGAGGGCATTAACTATGGCTACACCTTC.

Concerning this clone itself: A far bigger clonotype differs at one base, so this is likely a read error. The CDR3 carries no conserved terminal phenylalanine or tryptophan, so it likely arises from a read error. This chain connects TRBV4-2 to TRBJ2-2, with D tentatively TRBD2 (5 bases). The V end was cut by 0 bases, the J end by 1 base, with 9 bases between. The V gene's germline CDR1 is LGHNA and CDR2 YNFKEQ. The CDR3 has 16 amino acids. The CDR3, as DNA: TGTGCCAGCAGCCAAGATGGAGGAGGGAACACCGGGGAGCTGTTTTTA. Translated, it gives CASSQDGGGNTGELFL.

A note on this clone: This sequence may be a read error, since a much larger clone differs from it by one base. This chain joins TRBV7-2 and TRBJ2-7, with D hard to call. The CDR3 has 14 amino acids. The ends were cut back, 11 bases at V and 2 bases at J, with 19 bases in the middle. The germline gives CDR1 SGHTA, CDR2 FQGNSA. DNA of the CDR3: TGTGCCGGCTGCCCCGGGCTGATACCCTACGAGCAGTACTTC. Amino acid sequence: CAGCPGLIPYEQYF.

As for this clone: It differs at one base from a far larger clone, so likely a read error. Other nucleotide sequences in the sample specify the same CDR3. The V gene is TRBV4-1, the J gene TRBJ1-1, with 8 bases matching TRBD1. The V gene's germline CDR1 is MGHRA and CDR2 YSYEKL. CDR3 length: 14 residues. CDR3 residues: CASSQVDRGTEAFF. In nucleotides, the CDR3 is TGCGCCAGCAGCCAAGTTGACAGGGGCACTGAAGCTTTCTTC.

A note on this clone: The conserved phenylalanine or tryptophan is not found at the CDR3 terminus, so this likely reflects a read error. The DNA is omitted, as the CDR3 cannot be located on it reliably, and the CDR3 follows TCRdb's listing. This chain links TRBV4-2 with TRBJ1-2. CDR1 and CDR2 (germline): LGHNA, YNFKEQ. Ends included, the CDR3 has 14 residues. This chain's CDR3 is CASSQVPDYYGYTL.

The chain has TRBV30 and TRBJ2-1; D is ambiguous. The CDR3 sequence is 18 residues long. V lost 0 bases to trimming and J lost 10 bases, with 28 bases between them. Germline assignment: CDR1 GTSNPN and CDR2 SVGIG (reference sequence). The CDR3 sequence is CAWSVQWATRLLGVEQFF. In DNA form, the CDR3 reads TGTGCCTGGAGTGTACAGTGGGCAACCCGATTGCTTGGAGTGGAGCAGTTCTTC.

V is TRBV28 and J is TRBJ2-3; D is uncertain. V was clipped by 3 bases and J by 0 bases, with 7 bases between them. The germline V gene has CDR1 MDHEN and CDR2 SYDVKM. The CDR3 spans 14 residues. CDR3: CASSFGVSTDTQYF. CDR3 DNA: TGTGCCAGCAGTTTCGGCGTCAGCACAGATACGCAGTATTTT.

This clone was detected only a few times. A far larger clone is one base from this, pointing to a likely read error. The chain carries TRBV18 and TRBJ1-1; tentatively, D is TRBD1 (5 bases). The ends were cut back, 1 base at V and 3 bases at J, with 12 bases in the middle. The germline V gene encodes CDR1 KGHSH and CDR2 LQKENI. The CDR3 totals 15 residues. The CDR3 nucleotides read TGTGCCAGCTCACCACGCGGGGACGACTACACTGAAGCTTTCTTT. Translation: CASSPRGDDYTEAFF.

About this clone itself: This sequence is one base from a far larger clone and is likely a read error. This chain connects TRBV18 to TRBJ2-5, with TRBD1 identical over 7 bases. V lost 5 bases and J lost 5; bases outside the gene matches: 8. Germline V gives CDR1 KGHSH, CDR2 LQKENI. The CDR3 spans 14 residues. The CDR3 loop reads CASSTTGAGETQYF. In nucleotides, the CDR3 is TGTGCCAGCTCAACAACAGGGGCAGGGGAGACCCAGTACTTC.

The genes are TRBV28 and TRBJ2-3; 8 bases align to TRBD2. Per germline, CDR1 MDHEN and CDR2 SYDVKM. Trimming cost V 4 bases and J 1 base; bases outside gene matches: 7. The CDR3 loop spans 16 amino acids. CDR3 loop: CASSSSKAGGTDTQYF. CDR3 DNA sequence: TGTGCCAGCAGTTCTTCCAAAGCGGGGGGCACAGATACGCAGTATTTT.

The chain is built from TRBV5-1 and TRBJ1-4; maybe TRBD1 (5 bases). Trimming took 2 bases from V and 2 from J, leaving 7 bases between them. Germline CDR1 is SGHRS and CDR2 is YFSETQ. This CDR3 has 14 residues. In nucleotides, the CDR3 is TGCGCCAGCAGCTTTGGGGGGACTAATGAAAAACTGTTTTTT. Translated: CASSFGGTNEKLFF.

The rearrangement links TRBV4-1 to TRBJ2-5; perhaps TRBD2 as D (6 bases). The CDR3 length is 13 residues. The germline V and J ends were trimmed by 5 bases and 5 bases, with 12 bases remaining between them. Germline V gene lookup returns CDR1 MGHRA and CDR2 YSYEKL. DNA of the CDR3: TGCGCCAGCAGCAAGGGACTTCTGGAGACCCAGTACTTC. As protein: CASSKGLLETQYF.

CDR3 residues: CASNRGGVGEQYF. The CDR3 DNA is TGTGCCAGCAACAGAGGAGGGGTGGGCGAGCAGTACTTC. V and J are TRBV7-2 and TRBJ2-7, with D possibly matching TRBD2 (6 bases). The CDR3 sequence is 13 residues long. Germline V gene lookup returns CDR1 SGHTA and CDR2 FQGNSA. The V gene lost 7 bases and the J gene lost 6 bases, with 16 bases spanning the gap.